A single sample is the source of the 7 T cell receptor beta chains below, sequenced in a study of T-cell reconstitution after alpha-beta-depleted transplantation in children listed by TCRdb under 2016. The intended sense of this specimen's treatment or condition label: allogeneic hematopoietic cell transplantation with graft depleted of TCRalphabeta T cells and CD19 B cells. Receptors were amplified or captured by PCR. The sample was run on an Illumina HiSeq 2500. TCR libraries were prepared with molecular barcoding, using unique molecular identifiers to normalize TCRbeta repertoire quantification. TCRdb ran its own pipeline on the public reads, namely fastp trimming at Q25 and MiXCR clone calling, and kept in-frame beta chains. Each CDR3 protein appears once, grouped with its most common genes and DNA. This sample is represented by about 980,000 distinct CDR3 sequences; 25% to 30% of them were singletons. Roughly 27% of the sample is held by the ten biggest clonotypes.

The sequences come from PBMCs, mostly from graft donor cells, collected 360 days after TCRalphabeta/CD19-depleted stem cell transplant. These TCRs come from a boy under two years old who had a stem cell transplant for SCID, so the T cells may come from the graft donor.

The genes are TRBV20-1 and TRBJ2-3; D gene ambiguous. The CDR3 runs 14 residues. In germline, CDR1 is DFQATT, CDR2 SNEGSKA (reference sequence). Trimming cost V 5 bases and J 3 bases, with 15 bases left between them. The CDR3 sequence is CSARRYYETDTQYF. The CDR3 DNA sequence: TGCAGTGCTCGGCGTTACTACGAAACAGATACGCAGTATTTT.

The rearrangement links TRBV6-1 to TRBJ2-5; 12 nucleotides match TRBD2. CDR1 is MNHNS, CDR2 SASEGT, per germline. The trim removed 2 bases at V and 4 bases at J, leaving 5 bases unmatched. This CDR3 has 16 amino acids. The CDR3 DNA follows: TGTGCCAGCAGTGAACTAGCGGGGGGGCCTGTAGAGACCCAGTACTTC. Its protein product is CASSELAGGPVETQYF.

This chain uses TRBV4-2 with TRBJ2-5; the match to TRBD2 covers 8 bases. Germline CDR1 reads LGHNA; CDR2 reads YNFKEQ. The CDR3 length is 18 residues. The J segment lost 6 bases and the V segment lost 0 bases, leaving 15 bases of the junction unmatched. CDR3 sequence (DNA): TGTGCCAGCAGCCAAGATGTTGCCCGACTAGCGAACGGGCAGACCCAGTACTTC. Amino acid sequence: CASSQDVARLANGQTQYF.

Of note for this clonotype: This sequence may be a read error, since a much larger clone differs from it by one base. The CDR3 DNA reads as TGCTGTGCTAGACCCAGCGGGGGGGCCTACACCGGGGAGCTGTTTTTT. It is translated as CCARPSGGAYTGELFF. V usage is TRBV20-1 and J usage is TRBJ2-2, with 10 bases matching TRBD2. This CDR3 has 16 amino acids. CDR1 and CDR2 (germline): DFQATT, SNEGSKA (reference sequence).

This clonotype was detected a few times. CDR3 in amino acids: CASSPGQGRLAKNIQYF. In DNA form, the CDR3 reads TGTGCCAGCTCACCCGGACAGGGAAGGTTAGCCAAAAACATTCAGTACTTC. This chain connects TRBV18 to TRBJ2-4; 8 nucleotides align to TRBD1. CDR3 length: 17 amino acids. The V segment lost 3 bases and the J segment 0 bases; nucleotides outside the gene matches: 7. From germline, CDR1 is KGHSH and CDR2 LQKENI.

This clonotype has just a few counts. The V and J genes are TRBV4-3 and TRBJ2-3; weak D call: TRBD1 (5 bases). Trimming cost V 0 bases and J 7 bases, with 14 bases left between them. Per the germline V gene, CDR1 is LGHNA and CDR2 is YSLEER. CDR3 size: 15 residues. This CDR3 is CASSQDMAGPNTQYF. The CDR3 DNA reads TGCGCCAGCAGCCAAGATATGGCAGGGCCCAATACGCAGTATTTT.

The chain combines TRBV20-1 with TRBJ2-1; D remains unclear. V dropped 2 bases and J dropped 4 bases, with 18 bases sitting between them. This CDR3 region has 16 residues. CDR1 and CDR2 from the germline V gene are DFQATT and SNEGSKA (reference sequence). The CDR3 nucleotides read TGCAGTGCTAGATTTCGGGCCATAATGAGGTACAATGAGCAGTTCTTC. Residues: CSARFRAIMRYNEQFF.